What follows describes a single TCR beta chain. Its antigen is currently unknown. The record originates from a study of T cell responses to AZD1222 COVID-19 vaccine. The V end lost 6 bases, the J end lost 8 bases, and 20 bases lay between the germline ends. There are 15 residues in the CDR3. Germline CDR1 reads MNHNY; CDR2 reads SVGAGI (reference sequence). Here immunoSEQ multiplex PCR was the method, and the copy in TCRdb shows in-frame clones only, minus some. The sample holds around 97,000 clones, less than 95% seen once. Study conclusions and caveats: Every sample of the repertoires postdated the peak T cell response. Only a handful of people who got AZD1222 tested seropositive at baseline.

Sequencing was performed on peripheral blood, taken on day 0 of AZD1222 vaccination. The sequence derives from an adult in good health. The rearrangement links TRBV6-6 to TRBJ2-1; the D gene is possibly TRBD2 (6 bases). The CDR3 loop is CASSRDLRDSHEQFF. The CDR3 DNA follows: TGTGCCAGCAGCCGCGATCTCCGGGACTCTCATGAGCAGTTCTTC.